This TCR beta chain is drawn from a study of CD8+ T cells in alopecia areata. Details on this clone: The antigen remains undetermined. Other DNA sequences within the sample encode an identical CDR3.

Study conclusions and caveats: Given one nonresponder, whether baseline CD8+ expansion relates to response remains uncertain.

cDNA serving as the sequencing template came from extracted, reverse transcribed RNA. Profiled with immunoSEQ multiplex PCR; TCRdb holds only in-frame clones, not every one. The table lists more than 150,000 clones, around 51% of them singletons. Regarding treatment: oral pan-JAK inhibitor, 5-10 mg twice daily. Alopecia areata patients provided lesional scalp punch biopsies and peripheral blood, both collected for the study. The TCR sequence derives from a human donor with alopecia areata. This material consisted of CD8+ T cells sorted from blood, taken at week 52, from a patient treated with tofacitinib.

CDR3 DNA sequence: TGTGCCAGCAGTGAAGGCCCCTACGAGCAGTACTTC. It is translated as CASSEGPYEQYF. V and J are TRBV2 and TRBJ2-7; no reliable D call. Between the trimmed V and J ends, which lost 1 base and 2 bases, there was a span of 3 bases. The germline CDR1 and CDR2 sequences are SNHLY and FYNNEI. There are 12 residues in the CDR3.